This T cell receptor beta chain comes out of a study of T-cell memory formation after mild COVID-19. Study overall: In these data, TCR clusters were largely donor specific.

Each CDR3 protein is one row after TCRdb ran MiXCR on the 5' RACE reads. Altogether 250,000 to 400,000 distinct CDR3 sequences are present, 14% being singletons, with the ten largest covering around a fifth. General study findings and limits: Some clones that responded were present in memory (sampled pre-infection), which suggests cross-reactive memory joined. Among clones peaking at day 37 in the second wave, SARS-CoV-2 specificity remained unconfirmed.

The CDR3 runs 14 residues. Trimming left V 3 bases short and J 6 bases short, with 12 bases between. Looked up from germline, CDR1 is SGHRS and CDR2 is YFSETQ. This clonotype was picked up many times. What it binds is not known. The genes are TRBV5-1 and TRBJ2-2; possible D gene TRBD1, 6 bases. The sequenced sample was PBMCs or a T cell subset sorted from them (not recorded which). This sequence was found in a man younger than 35 who had mild COVID-19 (a few samples of this study predate the infection). Cell type and time point are not known. CDR3 amino acids: CASSYQQGSGELFF. CDR3 coding DNA: TGCGCCAGCAGCTACCAACAGGGCTCCGGGGAGCTGTTTTTT.